This T cell receptor beta chain was sequenced during a study of T-cell memory formation after mild COVID-19. Whole-study results and caveats: CD4+ contracting clones were mainly CM and EM; CD8+ ones, EMRA.

This CDR3 has 14 amino acids. CDR1 MNHEY and CDR2 SVGAGI come from the germline V gene. Trimming pared 6 bases from V and 2 bases from J, leaving 13 bases between. TCR alpha and TCR beta cDNA libraries carrying sample barcodes and UMIs came from 5'RACE with constant-segment primers. TCRdb reprocessed the 5' RACE reads with MiXCR, giving one entry per CDR3 protein. The table lists 450,000 to 700,000 distinct CDR3 sequences, under 20% of them singletons. This clonotype showed up just a few times. Antigen: not known. The V and J genes are TRBV6-5 and TRBJ1-1; D is perhaps TRBD1 (5 bases). This TCR was recovered from an adult woman who had mild COVID-19 (a few samples of this study predate the infection). Cell type and time point are not known. The specimen was PBMCs or a T cell subset sorted from them (not recorded which). The CDR3 DNA reads as TGTGCCAGCAGCCCTGTCGGGGGAAACACTGAAGCTTTCTTT. As protein: CASSPVGGNTEAFF.